This T cell receptor (beta chain) came from a study of blood T cells in healthy people across ages. The authors ran a second PCR of about 6 to 12 cycles using a sample-barcoded 5' primer and a J-beta primer mix. Every cDNA molecule carried a tag from a template-switch adaptor bearing 12 random nucleotides. MiXCR, run by TCRdb on the 5' RACE reads, gives a single entry per CDR3 protein. Among around 1.5 million distinct CDR3 sequences, roughly 32% were seen once, and the ten largest hold about 11%. The CDR3 totals 17 residues. Germline CDR1 SGHRS, CDR2 YFSETQ. The trim removed 4 bases at V and 3 bases at J, leaving 8 bases unmatched. Samples each yielded at least 5 micrograms of total RNA. The table lists this clonotype with a few counts.

The clonotype comes from a woman younger than 45 in good health. Sequencing input: blood. The chain recombines TRBV5-1 with TRBJ2-3; TRBD2 matches 13 bases. This CDR3 is CASSVTGGLAGTDTQYF. The DNA of the CDR3 is TGCGCCAGCAGCGTTACTGGGGGACTAGCGGGAACAGATACGCAGTATTTT.